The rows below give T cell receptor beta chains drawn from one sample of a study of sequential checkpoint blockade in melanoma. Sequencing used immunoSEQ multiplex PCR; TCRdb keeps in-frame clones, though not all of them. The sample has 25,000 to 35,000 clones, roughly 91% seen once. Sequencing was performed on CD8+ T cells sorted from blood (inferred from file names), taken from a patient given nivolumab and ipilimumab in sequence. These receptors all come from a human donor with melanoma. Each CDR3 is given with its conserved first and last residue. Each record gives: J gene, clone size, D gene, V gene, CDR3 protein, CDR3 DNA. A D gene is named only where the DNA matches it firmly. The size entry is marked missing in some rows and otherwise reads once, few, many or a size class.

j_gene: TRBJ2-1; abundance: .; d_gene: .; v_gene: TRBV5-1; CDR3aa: CASSLWQGRNEQFF; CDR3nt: TGCGCCAGCAGCTTGTGGCAGGGAAGGAATGAGCAGTTCTTC
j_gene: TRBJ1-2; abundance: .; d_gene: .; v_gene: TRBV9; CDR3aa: CASSVASGGNNYGYTF; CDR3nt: TGTGCCAGCAGCGTAGCCAGCGGTGGCAATAACTATGGCTACACCTTC
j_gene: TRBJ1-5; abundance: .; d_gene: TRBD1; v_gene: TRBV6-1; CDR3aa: CASSEDGTDNQPQHF; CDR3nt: TGTGCCAGCAGTGAAGACGGGACAGATAATCAGCCCCAGCATTTT
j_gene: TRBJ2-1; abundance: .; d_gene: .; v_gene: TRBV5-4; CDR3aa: CAEGVNEQFF; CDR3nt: TGTGCCGAAGGGGTCAATGAGCAGTTCTTC
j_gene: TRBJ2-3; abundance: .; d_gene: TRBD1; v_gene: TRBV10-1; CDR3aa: CASSEVGGLSTDTQYF; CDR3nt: TGCGCCAGCAGTGAGGTAGGGGGCCTAAGCACAGATACGCAGTATTTT
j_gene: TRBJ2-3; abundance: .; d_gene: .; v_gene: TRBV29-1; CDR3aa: CSVKESHGDTQYF; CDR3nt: TGCAGCGTAAAGGAGTCCCACGGAGATACGCAGTATTTT
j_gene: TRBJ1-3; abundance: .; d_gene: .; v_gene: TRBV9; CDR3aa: CASSLWDKSSGNTIYF; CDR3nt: TGTGCCAGCAGCCTTTGGGACAAAAGCTCTGGAAACACCATATATTTT
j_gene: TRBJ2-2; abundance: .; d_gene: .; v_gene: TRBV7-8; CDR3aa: CASSYKFTGELFF; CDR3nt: TGTGCCAGCAGCTACAAATTCACCGGGGAGCTGTTTTTT
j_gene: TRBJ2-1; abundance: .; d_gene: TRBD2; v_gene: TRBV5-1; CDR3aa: CASRRGGAWEQFF; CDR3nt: TGCGCCAGCAGGCGCGGGGGGGCTTGGGAGCAGTTCTTC
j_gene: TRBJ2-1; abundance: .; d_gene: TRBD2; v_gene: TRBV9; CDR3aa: CASSSGGLSRNEQFF; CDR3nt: TGTGCCAGCAGCTCGGGAGGTTTATCACGCAATGAGCAGTTCTTC
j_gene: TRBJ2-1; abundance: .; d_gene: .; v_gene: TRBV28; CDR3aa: CASSSLQGRDEQFF; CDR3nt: TGTGCCAGCAGTTCCCTGCAGGGAAGGGATGAGCAGTTCTTC
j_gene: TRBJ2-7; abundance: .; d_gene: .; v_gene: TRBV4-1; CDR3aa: CASSQPGYEQYF; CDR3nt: TGCGCCAGCAGCCAGCCGGGGTACGAGCAGTACTTC
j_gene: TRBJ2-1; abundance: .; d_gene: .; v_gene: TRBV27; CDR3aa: CASSFTGDYNEQFF; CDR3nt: TGTGCCAGCAGTTTTACCGGGGACTACAATGAGCAGTTCTTC
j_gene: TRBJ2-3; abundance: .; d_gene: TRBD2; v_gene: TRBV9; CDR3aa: CASSVVGGVTDTQYF; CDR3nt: TGTGCCAGCAGCGTAGTCGGGGGGGTGACAGATACGCAGTATTTT
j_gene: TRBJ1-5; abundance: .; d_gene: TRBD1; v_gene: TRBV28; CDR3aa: CASSSPRDSLVSNQPQHF; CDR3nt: TGTGCCAGCAGTTCCCCGAGGGACAGTTTGGTAAGCAATCAGCCCCAGCATTTT
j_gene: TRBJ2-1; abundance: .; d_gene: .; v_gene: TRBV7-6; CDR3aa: CASSLDGSSYNEQFF; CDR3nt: TGTGCCAGCAGCTTAGACGGGAGCTCCTACAATGAGCAGTTCTTC
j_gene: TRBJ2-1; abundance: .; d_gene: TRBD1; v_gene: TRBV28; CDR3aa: CASSPTGGDSPTYNEQFF; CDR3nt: TGTGCCAGCAGTCCGACAGGGGGCGATTCTCCTACCTACAATGAGCAGTTCTTC
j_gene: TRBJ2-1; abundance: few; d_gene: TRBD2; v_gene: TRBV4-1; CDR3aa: CASSQVAGGLFNEQFF; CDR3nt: TGCGCCAGCAGCCAAGTGGCGGGGGGCCTTTTCAATGAGCAGTTCTTC
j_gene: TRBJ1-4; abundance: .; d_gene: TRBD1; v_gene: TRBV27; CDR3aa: CASSPGQGDTNEKLFF; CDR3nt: TGTGCCAGCAGTCCCGGACAGGGGGACACTAATGAAAAACTGTTTTTT
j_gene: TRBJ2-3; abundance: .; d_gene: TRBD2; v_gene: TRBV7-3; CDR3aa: CASSLTQASGLITDTQYF; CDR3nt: TGTGCCAGCAGCTTAACCCAGGCTAGCGGATTAATCACAGATACGCAGTATTTT
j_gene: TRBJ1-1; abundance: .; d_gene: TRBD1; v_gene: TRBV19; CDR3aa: CASREIYEGDRGDTEAFF; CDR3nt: TGTGCCAGTAGGGAAATTTACGAGGGGGACAGGGGGGACACTGAAGCTTTCTTT
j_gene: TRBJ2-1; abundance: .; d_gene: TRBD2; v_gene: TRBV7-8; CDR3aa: CASSLDLAGAGNEQFF; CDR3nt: TGTGCCAGCAGCTTAGACCTAGCGGGGGCGGGGAATGAGCAGTTCTTC
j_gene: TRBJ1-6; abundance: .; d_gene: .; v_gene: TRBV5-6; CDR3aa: CASSLEAGMNSPLHF; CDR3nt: TGTGCCAGCAGCTTGGAAGCAGGGATGAATTCACCCCTCCACTTT
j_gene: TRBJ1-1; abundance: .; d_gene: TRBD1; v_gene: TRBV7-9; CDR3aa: CASSFTGAAGTEAFF; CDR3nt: TGTGCCAGCAGCTTTACAGGGGCCGCTGGCACTGAAGCTTTCTTT
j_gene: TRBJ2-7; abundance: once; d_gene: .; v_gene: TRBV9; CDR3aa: CASSVSSRAKGYEQYF; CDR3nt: TGTGCCAGCAGCGTATCCTCTCGGGCAAAGGGGTACGAGCAGTACTTC
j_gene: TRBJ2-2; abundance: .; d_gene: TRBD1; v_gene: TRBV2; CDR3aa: CASKPGTGNTGELSF; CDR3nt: TGTGCCAGCAAACCCGGGACAGGAAACACCGGGGAGCTGTCTTTT
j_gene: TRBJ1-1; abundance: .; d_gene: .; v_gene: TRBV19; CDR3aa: CASSPRRGGRNTEAFF; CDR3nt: TGTGCCAGTAGTCCCAGAAGGGGTGGCCGCAACACTGAAGCTTTCTTT
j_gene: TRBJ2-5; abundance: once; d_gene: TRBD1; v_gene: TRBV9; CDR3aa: CASSVAFGQGRETQYF; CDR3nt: TGTGCCAGCAGCGTAGCTTTCGGACAGGGGCGGGAGACCCAGTACTTC
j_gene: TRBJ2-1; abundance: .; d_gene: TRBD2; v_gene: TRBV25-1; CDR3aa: CASSESPLAGWDEQFF; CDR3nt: TGTGCCAGCAGTGAATCCCCACTAGCGGGGTGGGATGAGCAGTTCTTC
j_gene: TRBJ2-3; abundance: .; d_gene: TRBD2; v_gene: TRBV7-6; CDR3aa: CASSPEGGDTDTQYF; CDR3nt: TGTGCCAGCAGCCCGGAGGGAGGGGACACAGATACGCAGTATTTT
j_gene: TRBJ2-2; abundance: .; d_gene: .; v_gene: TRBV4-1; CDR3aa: CASSRQETGELFF; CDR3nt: TGCGCCAGCAGCCGACAGGAAACCGGGGAGCTGTTTTTT
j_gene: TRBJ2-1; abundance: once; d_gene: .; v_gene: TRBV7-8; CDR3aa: CASSSRDRYNEQFF; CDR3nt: TGTGCCAGCAGCTCGCGGGACAGATACAATGAGCAGTTCTTC
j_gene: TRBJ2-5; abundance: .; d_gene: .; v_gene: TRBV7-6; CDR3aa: CASSLFSRQETQYF; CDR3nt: TGTGCCAGCAGCTTATTTTCCAGGCAAGAGACCCAGTACTTC
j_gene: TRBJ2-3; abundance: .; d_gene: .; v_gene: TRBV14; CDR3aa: CASSQVNTDTQYF; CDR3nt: TGTGCCAGCAGCCAAGTCAACACAGATACGCAGTATTTT
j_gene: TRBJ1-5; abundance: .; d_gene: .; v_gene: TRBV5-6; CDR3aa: CASSSLGGQPQHF; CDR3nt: TGTGCCAGCAGCTCCCTAGGGGGACAGCCCCAGCATTTT
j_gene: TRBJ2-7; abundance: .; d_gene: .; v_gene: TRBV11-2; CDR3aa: CASSWGGGGYEQYF; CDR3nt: TGTGCCAGCAGCTGGGGAGGGGGGGGCTACGAGCAGTACTTC
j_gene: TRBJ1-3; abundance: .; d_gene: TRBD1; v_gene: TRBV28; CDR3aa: CASSLSAGGLDTIYF; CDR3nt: TGTGCCAGCAGTTTATCGGCAGGGGGCCTGGACACCATATATTTT
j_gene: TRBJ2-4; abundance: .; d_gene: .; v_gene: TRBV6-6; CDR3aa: CASGGLDGIQYF; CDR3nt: TGTGCCAGCGGGGGGTTGGATGGAATTCAGTACTTC
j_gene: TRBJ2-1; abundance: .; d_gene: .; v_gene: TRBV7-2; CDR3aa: CASSSRYNEQFF; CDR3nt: TGTGCCAGCAGCTCCCGGTACAATGAGCAGTTCTTC
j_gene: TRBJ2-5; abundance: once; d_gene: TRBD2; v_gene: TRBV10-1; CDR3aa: CASSQTSGRGKYQETQYF; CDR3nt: TGCGCCAGCAGTCAGACTAGCGGGAGGGGAAAGTACCAAGAGACCCAGTACTTC
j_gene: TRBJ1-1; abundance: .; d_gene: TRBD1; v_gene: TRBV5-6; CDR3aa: CASSPGQGDITEAFF; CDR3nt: TGTGCCAGCAGCCCTGGACAGGGGGATATTACTGAAGCTTTCTTT
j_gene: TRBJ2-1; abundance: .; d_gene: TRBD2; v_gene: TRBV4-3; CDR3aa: CASSFSGGGDEQFF; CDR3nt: TGCGCCAGCAGCTTTTCCGGGGGGGGCGATGAGCAGTTCTTC
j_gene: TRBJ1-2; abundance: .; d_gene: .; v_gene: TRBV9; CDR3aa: CASGGRQNYGYTF; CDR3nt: TGTGCCAGCGGCGGGCGACAGAACTATGGCTACACCTTC
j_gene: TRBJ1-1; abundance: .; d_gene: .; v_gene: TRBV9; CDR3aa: CASSAPQSPEAFF; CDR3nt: TGTGCCAGCAGCGCCCCCCAGTCGCCTGAAGCTTTCTTT
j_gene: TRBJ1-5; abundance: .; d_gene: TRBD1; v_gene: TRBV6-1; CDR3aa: CASRGQGNSNQPQHF; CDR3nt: TGTGCCAGCAGGGGACAGGGAAATAGCAATCAGCCCCAGCATTTT
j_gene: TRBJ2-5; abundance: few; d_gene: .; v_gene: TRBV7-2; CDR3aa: CASSYHRYQETQYF; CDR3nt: TGTGCCAGCAGCTACCACAGGTACCAAGAGACCCAGTACTTC
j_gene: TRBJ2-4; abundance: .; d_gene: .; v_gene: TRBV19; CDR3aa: CASGDKNIQYF; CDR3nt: TGTGCCAGTGGAGACAAAAACATTCAGTACTTC
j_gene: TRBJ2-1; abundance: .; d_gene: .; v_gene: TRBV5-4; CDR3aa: CASSSPYRAHEQFF; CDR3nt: TGTGCCAGCAGCTCGCCCTACAGGGCACATGAGCAGTTCTTC
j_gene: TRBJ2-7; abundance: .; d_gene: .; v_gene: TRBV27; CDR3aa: CASSPGAEQYF; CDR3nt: TGTGCCAGCAGTCCCGGAGCTGAGCAGTACTTC
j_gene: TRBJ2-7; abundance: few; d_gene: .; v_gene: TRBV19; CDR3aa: CASANQGSGYEQYF; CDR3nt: TGTGCCAGTGCAAATCAGGGGAGCGGCTACGAGCAGTACTTC
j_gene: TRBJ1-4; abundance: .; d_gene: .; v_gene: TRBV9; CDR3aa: CASSVGLATNEKLFF; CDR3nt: TGTGCCAGCAGCGTAGGGCTTGCAACTAATGAAAAACTGTTTTTT
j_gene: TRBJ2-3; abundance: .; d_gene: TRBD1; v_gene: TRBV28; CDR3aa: CARARDRLKADTQYF; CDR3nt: TGTGCCAGGGCAAGGGACAGGTTGAAGGCAGATACGCAGTATTTT
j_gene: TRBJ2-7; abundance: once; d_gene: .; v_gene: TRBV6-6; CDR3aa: CASSYPGVHEQYF; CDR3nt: TGTGCCAGCAGTTACCCAGGGGTCCACGAGCAGTACTTC